Each of the 16 T cell receptor beta chains below was sequenced from the same sample in a study of blood T cell repertoires in COVID-19. Profiled with immunoSEQ multiplex PCR; TCRdb holds only in-frame clones, not every one. Among about 430,000 clones listed, roughly 90% were seen once. The specimen was peripheral blood. These receptors were collected from a man aged 18 to 30 with COVID-19, enrolled during active disease.

This chain links TRBV5-1 with TRBJ1-5; 9 bases are shared with TRBD1. The ends lost 1 base at V and 7 bases at J; junction bases unmatched: 6. Looked up from germline, CDR1 is SGHRS and CDR2 is YFSETQ. The CDR3 length is 15 residues. The CDR3 DNA is TGCGCCAGCAGCTTGTTACCGGACAGGGGACAGCCCCAGCATTTT. It is translated as CASSLLPDRGQPQHF.

The sample holds one count of this clone. The chain employs TRBV5-6 and TRBJ2-5, with TRBD1 matching 8 bases. V lost 0 bases and J lost 5; bases outside the gene matches: 9. Germline V gene data show CDR1 as SGHDT and CDR2 as YYEEEE. The CDR3 is 16 residues long. The CDR3 bases are TGTGCCAGCAGCTTGGACGGCAGGGGGCGCGAGGAGACCCAGTACTTC. Translation: CASSLDGRGREETQYF.

The chain uses TRBV19 and TRBJ2-5; D is ambiguous. Germline CDR1 reads LNHDA; CDR2 reads SQIVND (reference sequence). V lost 5 bases and J lost 1, with 14 bases in between. This CDR3 is built from 15 residues. The CDR3 DNA reads as TGTGCCAGTAGTTTTCTCTCGACGGGCCAAGAGACCCAGTACTTC. This codes for CASSFLSTGQETQYF.

This rearrangement joins TRBV3-1 (or the pseudogene TRBV3-2) to TRBJ1-6; D may be TRBD1 (6 bases). Looked up from germline, CDR1 is LGHDT and CDR2 is YNNKEL (reference sequence). There are 15 residues in the CDR3. Trimming stripped 6 bases from V and 7 bases from J, with 16 bases between. The CDR3 DNA sequence: TGTGCCAGCAGTCCCCAGGGGTTGCAGAATTCACCCCTCCACTTT. Amino acid sequence: CASSPQGLQNSPLHF.

The CDR3 DNA is TGTGCCAGCAGCAAATTAGACCAAGACGTCCGTAGATCGGAGCTATCCGCGATACAAGAGACCCAGTACTTC. Protein product: CASSKLDQDVRRSELSAIQETQYF. The chain recombines TRBV21-1 with TRBJ2-5; the tabulated D call, TRBD2, remains unverified against the DNA. TRBV21-1 is annotated as a pseudogene. The CDR3 is 24 residues long.

This sequence joins TRBV19 and TRBJ2-7, with 11 nucleotides matching TRBD2. Trimming removed 5 bases from V and 1 base from J; junction bases left unmatched: 10. The CDR3 contains 17 residues. Germline V gene sequence: CDR1 LNHDA, CDR2 SQIVND (reference sequence). The CDR3 protein is CASSHHPLAGESYEQYF. In DNA, the CDR3 is TGTGCCAGTAGTCACCATCCACTAGCGGGAGAGTCCTACGAGCAGTACTTC.

V gene TRBV29-1 combines with J gene TRBJ2-7, with 9 bases lining up with TRBD1. Germline values: CDR1 SQVTM, CDR2 ANQGSEA. CDR3 length: 13 residues. V lost 6 bases, J lost 3 bases, and 6 bases stayed unmatched. CDR3 amino acids: CSVQGQGIYEQYF. DNA of the CDR3: TGCAGCGTGCAAGGACAGGGGATCTACGAGCAGTACTTC.

The chain links TRBV5-6 to TRBJ2-7; D possibly corresponds to TRBD1 (6 bases). The V and J ends lost 2 bases and 1 base respectively, with 10 bases between them. CDR3 length: 14 amino acids. From germline, CDR1 is SGHDT and CDR2 YYEEEE. The CDR3 loop is CASSFVRGSYEQYF. The CDR3 DNA reads as TGTGCCAGCAGCTTCGTCAGGGGTTCCTACGAGCAGTACTTC.

This chain uses TRBV7-9 with TRBJ2-3; 12 nucleotides align to TRBD2. The germline gives CDR1 SEHNR, CDR2 FQNEAQ (reference sequence). The CDR3 loop spans 19 amino acids. V shed 2 bases and J 3 bases; nucleotides not matched to a gene: 12. CDR3 in amino acids: CASSLIIRTSGNNTDTQYF. Written as DNA, the CDR3 is TGTGCCAGCAGCTTAATTATTAGGACTAGCGGGAATAATACAGATACGCAGTATTTT. The full variable domain, its missing parts supplied by reference TRBV7-9 and TRBJ2-3, is DTGVSQNPRHKITKRGQNVTFRCDPISEHNRLYWYRQTLGQGPEFLTYFQNEAQLEKSRLLSDRFSAERPKGSFSTLEIQRTEQGDSAMYLCASSLIIRTSGNNTDTQYFGPGTRLTVL.

The chain carries TRBV27 and TRBJ2-7; maybe TRBD2 (7 bases). The CDR3 loop spans 15 amino acids. The ends were cut back, 6 bases at V and 2 bases at J, with 17 bases in the middle. Germline V gives CDR1 MNHEY, CDR2 SMNVEV (reference sequence). The chain's CDR3 is CASSIRGGAAYEQYF. The CDR3 DNA reads as TGTGCCAGCAGCATCCGAGGGGGGGCAGCCTACGAGCAGTACTTC.

The chain carries TRBV7-3 and TRBJ2-1, with 9 nucleotides matching TRBD2. Unmatched junction bases numbered 3, after V lost 2 bases and J lost 4 bases. Germline CDR1 SGHTA, CDR2 FQGTGA. The CDR3 has 15 residues. The CDR3 here is CASSLAAGGYNEQFF. In DNA form, the CDR3 reads TGTGCCAGCAGCTTAGCGGCGGGAGGGTACAATGAGCAGTTCTTC.

The CDR3 nucleotides read TGTGCCAGCAGTGTATCGGGAGCGAGAGTACAGCCCCAGCATTTT. It encodes CASSVSGARVQPQHF. The rearrangement links TRBV2 to TRBJ1-5; D call uncertain. Trimming removed 4 bases at V and 7 bases at J, with 17 bases between. The germline gives CDR1 SNHLY, CDR2 FYNNEI. CDR3 length equals 15 residues.

J is TRBJ1-2 and V is TRBV18, with D possibly TRBD1 on 5 matching bases. This CDR3 spans 15 amino acids. Germline CDR1 reads KGHSH; CDR2 reads LQKENI. V was clipped by 4 bases and J by 5 bases, with 17 bases between them. CDR3 DNA sequence: TGTGCCAGCTCACTCCAACCGACGGGGGTTTATGGCTACACCTTC. This gives the protein CASSLQPTGVYGYTF.

The chain employs TRBV18 and TRBJ1-6, with unresolved D. V was shortened by 1 base and J by 0 bases, with 13 bases between the two germline ends. Germline V gene lookup returns CDR1 KGHSH and CDR2 LQKENI. The CDR3 loop spans 18 amino acids. CDR3 loop: CASSPLRSGSSYNSPLHF. The DNA of the CDR3 is TGTGCCAGCTCACCACTGAGATCGGGGAGCTCCTATAATTCACCCCTCCACTTT.

The V and J genes are TRBV10-3 and TRBJ1-1; no clear D gene. V was clipped by 0 bases and J by 2 bases, with 10 bases between them. CDR1 is ENHRY and CDR2 is SYGVKD in the germline V gene. The CDR3 covers 15 residues. The CDR3 loop reads CAISESNRLNTEAFF. The CDR3 region has the DNA TGTGCCATCAGTGAGTCGAACAGACTAAACACTGAAGCTTTCTTT.

This clone was seen a few times. The chain carries TRBV19 and TRBJ2-5; 10 positions agree with TRBD2. CDR1 and CDR2 from the germline V gene are LNHDA and SQIVND (reference sequence). The CDR3 contains 15 residues. V shed 5 bases, J shed 5 bases, and the junction held 8 bases outside the gene matches. The CDR3 protein is CASSATSGQGETQYF. The DNA for the CDR3 is TGTGCCAGTAGTGCGACTAGCGGGCAGGGGGAGACCCAGTACTTC.